These 2 T cell receptor beta chains share one sample of origin, sequenced in a study of breast tumors, draining lymph nodes, adjacent tissues. Breast cancer patients provided tissue from their axillary draining lymph nodes. A single record per CDR3 protein comes from TCRdb applying MiXCR to the multiplex PCR reads. Among about 170,000 distinct CDR3 sequences listed, about 34% were seen once. The source material was axillary lymph node tissue. The receptors here all came from a female donor with breast cancer. Some clones in this sample may be carry-over from other donors' samples.

The table lists this clonotype with many counts. The chain uses TRBV5-1 and TRBJ2-5; the D gene could be TRBD1 or TRBD2 (5 bases each). Per germline, CDR1 SGHRS and CDR2 YFSETQ. V lost 4 bases and J 5 bases, leaving 21 bases between the germline ends. The CDR3 sequence is 16 residues long. This chain's CDR3 is CASSHPRGLGRETQYF. In nucleotides, the CDR3 is TGCGCCAGCAGCCACCCCCGGGGCCTCGGCAGGGAGACCCAGTACTTC.

This clonotype was found many times. The chain recombines TRBV19 with TRBJ1-5; 8 positions match TRBD1. J was trimmed by 5 bases and V by 4 bases; bases with no gene match: 4. Germline V gene data show CDR1 as LNHDA and CDR2 as SQIVND (reference sequence). The CDR3 totals 14 residues. The CDR3 sequence is CASSTTGGHQPQHF. In nucleotides, the CDR3 is TGTGCCAGTAGTACCACAGGGGGACATCAGCCCCAGCATTTT.